The table lists the clone carrying this TCR beta chain with many counts. Its antigen is currently unknown. Via MiXCR, TCRdb re-called the 5' RACE reads, giving one row per CDR3 protein. Of fewer than 250,000 distinct CDR3 sequences listed, 6% to 8.5% are singletons. This sample stems from a study of identical twins. The study, taken as a whole, reports: Models underpredicted monozygotic twin sharing of out-of-frame TCR alpha. These conclusions were based on statistical analysis (cross-sectional, not following the same donors).

The CDR3 has 14 amino acids. V lost 2 bases to trimming and J lost 7 bases; unmatched junction nucleotides: 6. Germline V lookup: CDR1 SGHRS, CDR2 YFSETQ. Separately, the same data were catalogued under a study of yellow fever vaccine responses in identical twins.

The J gene is TRBJ1-1, the V gene TRBV5-1; 9 positions agree with TRBD1. This TCR was recovered from a woman aged 18-35 years in good health. The specimen was CD8+ T cells sorted from blood. In DNA form, the CDR3 reads TGCGCCAGCAGCTTATACCGGGACAGGGATGAAGCTTTCTTT. This codes for CASSLYRDRDEAFF.